This T cell receptor beta chain was identified during a study of radiotherapy plus CTLA-4 blockade in lung cancer. Study in general: Of all patients, under 20% responded objectively and 30% to 35% showed disease control.

This clone has only one observation. Its antigen remains unknown. In germline, CDR1 is SGHRS, CDR2 YFSETQ. The CDR3 has 16 amino acids. The ends lost 4 bases at V and 2 bases at J; junction bases unmatched: 10. Generated by immunoSEQ multiplex PCR, the TCRdb table keeps only in-frame clones and is missing some. The table includes about 110,000 clones, approximately 81% detected once. Chemo-refractory metastatic non-small-cell lung cancer patients were treated with focal radiation plus CTLA-4 blockade with ipilimumab. Study-wide results and caveats: Tumor-origin TCR clones grew in blood after radiotherapy plus ipilimumab. The best prediction of response reportedly came from early blood T cell clone dynamics, with interferon-beta.

Material: peripheral blood, obtained from a patient treated with radiotherapy plus ipilimumab. The receptor's source is a human donor with non-small cell lung cancer that progressed on radiotherapy plus ipilimumab. Some clones in this sample may be carry-over from other donors' samples. The rearrangement uses TRBV5-1 and TRBJ2-3; 7 bases are shared with TRBD2. Here the CDR3 DNA reads TGCGCCAGCAGCCTCGGTTCTAGCGGCATCACAGATACGCAGTATTTT. As protein: CASSLGSSGITDTQYF.